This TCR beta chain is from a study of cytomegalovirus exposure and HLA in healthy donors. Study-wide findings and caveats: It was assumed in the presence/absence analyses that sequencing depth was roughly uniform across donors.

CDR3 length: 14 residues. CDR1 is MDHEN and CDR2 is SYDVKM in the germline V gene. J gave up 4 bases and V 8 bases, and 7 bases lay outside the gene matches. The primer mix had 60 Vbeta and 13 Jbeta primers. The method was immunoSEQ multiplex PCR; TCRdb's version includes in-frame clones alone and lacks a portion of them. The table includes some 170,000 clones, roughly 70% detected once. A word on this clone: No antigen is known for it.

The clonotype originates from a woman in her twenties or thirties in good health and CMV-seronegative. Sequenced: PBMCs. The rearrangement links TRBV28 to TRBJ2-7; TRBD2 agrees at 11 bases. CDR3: CASGVASGRYEQYF. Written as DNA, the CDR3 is TGTGCCAGCGGGGTGGCTAGCGGGAGGTACGAGCAGTACTTC.